The source of this T cell receptor beta chain is a study of early T cells in non-severe SARS-CoV-2 infection. J gave up 5 bases and V 6 bases, and 14 bases lay outside the gene matches. The V gene's germline CDR1 is MNHNS and CDR2 SASEGT. The CDR3 runs 17 residues. A single record per CDR3 protein comes from TCRdb applying MiXCR to the 5' RACE reads. The sample lists about 84,000 distinct CDR3 sequences; about an eighth were seen once. The clonotype was recovered from an adult who was a healthcare worker with PCR-confirmed SARS-CoV-2 infection or an uninfected control (not recorded which). This sequence joins TRBV6-1 and TRBJ2-2; 8 bases are a match to TRBD2. Sequencing input: whole blood. The CDR3 coding sequence is TGTGCCAGCAGCCCAAGCGGGGGACTCCCGAGGACCGGGGAGCTGTTTTTT. It yields the protein CASSPSGGLPRTGELFF.